This T cell receptor beta chain was documented in a study of OX40 agonist ivuxolimab in advanced cancers. This table comes from immunoSEQ multiplex PCR, and its TCRdb copy is limited to in-frame clones, with some not included. The profile shows around 64,000 clones, roughly 80% of them singletons. The CDR3 extends over 15 amino acids. The V gene end was trimmed by 4 bases and the J gene end by 5 bases; junction bases not matched to a gene: 8. CDR1 MNHEY and CDR2 SMNVEV come from the germline V gene (reference sequence). This clone was seen more than once but under ten times. This receptor was taken from an adult with an advanced solid tumor such as melanoma, head and neck, liver or kidney cancer. This rearrangement joins TRBV27 to TRBJ1-2; 9 bases align to TRBD1. Specimen: CD4+ or CD8+ T cells sorted from blood, collected in a trial of the OX40 agonist ivuxolimab. CDR3 region: CASSSLPGQGYGYTF. The CDR3 DNA reads as TGTGCCAGCAGTTCTCTTCCGGGACAGGGATATGGCTACACCTTC.